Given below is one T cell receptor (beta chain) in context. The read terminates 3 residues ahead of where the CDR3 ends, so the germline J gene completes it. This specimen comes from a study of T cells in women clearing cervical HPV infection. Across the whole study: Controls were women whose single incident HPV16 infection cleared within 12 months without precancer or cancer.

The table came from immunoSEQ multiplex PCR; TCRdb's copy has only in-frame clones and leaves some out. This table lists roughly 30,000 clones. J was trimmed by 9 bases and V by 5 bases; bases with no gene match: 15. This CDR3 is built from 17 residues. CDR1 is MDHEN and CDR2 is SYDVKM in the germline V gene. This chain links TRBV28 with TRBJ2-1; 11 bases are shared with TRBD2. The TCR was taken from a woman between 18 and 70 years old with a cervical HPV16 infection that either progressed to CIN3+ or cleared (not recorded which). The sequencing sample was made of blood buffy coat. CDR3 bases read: TGTGCCAGCAGTCCCCGGACTAGCGGGTTTAGGAGGGGTGAG. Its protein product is CASSPRTSGFRRGE. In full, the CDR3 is CASSPRTSGFRRGEQFF.